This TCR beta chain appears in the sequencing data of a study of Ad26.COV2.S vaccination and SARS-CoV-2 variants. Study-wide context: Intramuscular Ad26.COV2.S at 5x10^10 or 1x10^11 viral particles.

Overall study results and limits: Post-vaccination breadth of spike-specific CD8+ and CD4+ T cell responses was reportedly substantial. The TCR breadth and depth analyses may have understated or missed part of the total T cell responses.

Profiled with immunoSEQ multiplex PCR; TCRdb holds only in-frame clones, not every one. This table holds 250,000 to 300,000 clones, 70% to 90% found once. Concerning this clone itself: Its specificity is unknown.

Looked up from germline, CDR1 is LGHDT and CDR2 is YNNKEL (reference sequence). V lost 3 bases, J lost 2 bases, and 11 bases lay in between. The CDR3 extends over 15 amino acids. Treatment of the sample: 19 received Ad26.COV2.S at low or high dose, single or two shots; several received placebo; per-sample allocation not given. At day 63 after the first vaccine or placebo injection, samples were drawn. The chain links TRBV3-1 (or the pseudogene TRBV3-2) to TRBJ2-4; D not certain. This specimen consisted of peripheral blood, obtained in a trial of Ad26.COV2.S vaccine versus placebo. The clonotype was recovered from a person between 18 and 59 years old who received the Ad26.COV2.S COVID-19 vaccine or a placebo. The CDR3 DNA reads TGTGCCAGCAGCCACCCAGGTGCAACCAAAAACATTCAGTACTTC. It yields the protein CASSHPGATKNIQYF.